This T cell receptor (beta chain) was captured by sequencing in a study of T cell responses to AZD1222 COVID-19 vaccine. Study results and caveats: Females outnumbered males among donors, who were mostly white British; clonal diversity was possibly underestimated. Mapped onto spike, vaccine-associated CD4 TCRs spanned it and were dominant at 160-218 and 743-854.

On this clone: Its antigen is not known.

V was trimmed by 5 bases and J by 0 bases, leaving 6 bases between them. Germline loops: CDR1 SGHRS, CDR2 YFSETQ. This CDR3 is 13 amino acids long. Clones were sequenced by immunoSEQ multiplex PCR, and TCRdb holds only the in-frame ones, with some missing. The repertoire holds under 150,000 clones, with roughly 90% as singletons. This chain joins TRBV5-1 and TRBJ1-3; no clear D. The starting material was peripheral blood, obtained on day 0 of AZD1222 vaccination. The sequence came from an adult in good health. The CDR3 bases are TGCGCCAGCAGTGACCCCTCTGGAAACACCATATATTTT. Translating it yields CASSDPSGNTIYF.